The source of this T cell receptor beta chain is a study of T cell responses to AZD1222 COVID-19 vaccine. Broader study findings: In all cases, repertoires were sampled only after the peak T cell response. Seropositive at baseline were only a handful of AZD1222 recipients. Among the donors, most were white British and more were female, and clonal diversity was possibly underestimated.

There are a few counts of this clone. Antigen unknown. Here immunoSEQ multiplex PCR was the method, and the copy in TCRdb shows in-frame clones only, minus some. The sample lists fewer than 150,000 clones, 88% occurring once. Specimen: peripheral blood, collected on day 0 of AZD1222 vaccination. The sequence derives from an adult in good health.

The CDR3 loop is CASSQGLGLAVSYEQYF. The CDR3 DNA reads TGCGCCAGCAGCCAAGGTTTGGGCCTAGCGGTCTCCTACGAGCAGTACTTC. The chain employs TRBV4-1 and TRBJ2-7, with 7 bases identical to TRBD2. CDR3 size: 17 residues. The ends lost 1 base at V and 0 bases at J; junction bases unmatched: 9. CDR1 is MGHRA, CDR2 YSYEKL, per germline.